This section outlines one T cell receptor beta chain sequence together with its context. The sample holds a few counts of this clonotype. The antigen it binds to is not known. It has no much larger one-base neighbor in the sample; base qualities were not kept. This specimen belongs to a study of human T cells and chemical hapten exposure (dated by TCRdb to 2020 to 2022). The study in broad terms: For sensitization, 2% DPC in acetone was applied to a 2 cm by 2 cm area of upper inner arm skin. Weekly therapeutic DPC doses were additionally applied to the scalp of patients throughout the roughly 23-week study period. Patch testing on the upper back used Finn chambers containing 0.01% DPC, with scoring done after 6 days according to International Contact Dermatitis Research Group standards. The patient cohort, mostly female, included alopecia areata with under or over 50% scalp involvement, alopecia totalis and alopecia universalis. Libraries were combined into a pool for sequencing, and differences in TCR yield between samples came mainly from small differences in library volumes within the pool. The study tracked peripheral blood TCR repertoire changes in vivo during primary and secondary sensitization to the hapten diphenylcyclopropenone (DPC) in alopecia patients. Blood samples were taken from patients before sensitization (week 0) and at 2, 6 and about 24 weeks after DPC sensitization. For TCR sequencing, blood came from over 25 alopecia patients at anywhere from one to four time points (pre-sensitization, 2, 6 and 24 weeks).

To prepare the library, RACE was applied. Sequencing instrument: NextSeq 500. During library preparation, unique molecular identifiers were attached to individual cDNA molecules so that TCRs could be counted in a quantitative, reproducible way. For every blood RNA sample, sequencing covered both the TCR alpha and TCR beta chains. The published analysis was carried out like this. The median number of TCRs per sample was roughly 94,000, ranging from roughly 20,000 to 690,600. The Decombinator software suite was used to annotate the V, J and CDR3 of the TCR reads. To make PS versus PT1 abundance plots, every sample was subsampled to the same number of TCRs (28,000). Expanded TCRs were defined as absent before sensitization and observed at least eight times at the 2-week time point. TCRdb redid the processing of the public reads, applying fastp at Q25 and MiXCR, and retained in-frame beta chains. All rows with the same CDR3 protein become a single entry with the most common DNA and genes. These V and J calls derive from TCRdb rather than the authors' analysis. The sample table records around 120,000 distinct CDR3 sequences; roughly 13% of these occur just once. The ten largest clones take up around 0.84% of the sample.

Explained via the paper, the time point label denotes: patch test 1, 2 weeks after DPC sensitization. The sample's treatment or condition label, decoded: therapeutic diphenylcyclopropenone sensitization with weekly scalp DPC. At each patch-test visit, blood was drawn before the patch test was applied. Eligible patients were aged 18 to 70, diagnosed with alopecia, deemed suitable for DPC therapy, and excluded if pregnant. Total RNA was extracted from unfractionated whole blood collected in Tempus Blood RNA tubes. Overall study outcomes, separate from this receptor: After repeated subsampling, the strength of the expansion versus patch-test correlation and the threshold at which it became significant changed. Because every patient had alopecia, a presumed autoimmune disease, the patients' immune response might differ from that of healthy individuals. Compared with pre-sensitization or healthy control sets, expanded TCRs formed significantly more large CDR3 similarity clusters, which is consistent with antigen-driven responses. The number of PT1 expanded TCRs positively correlated with patch test score, significant at thresholds 8, 16 and 32 but not 4. The number of TCRs above 1 in 1000 frequency did not change with DPC sensitization; there was no evidence of global repertoire structure alterations.

The CDR3 contains 16 residues, cysteine and phenylalanine counted. The retained sequence is limited to the CDR3, 48 bases, with the frame set at the first base. Reading the germline V gene gives CDR1 SGHTA and CDR2 FQGTGA. Trimming takes 2 bases from V and 4 bases from J, and the germline ends sit 15 bases apart. The sequence links TRBV7-3 to TRBJ2-1, with an unclear D gene assignment. The clonotype comes from a man between 18 and 29 years old with alopecia areata. Some clones in this sample may be carry-over from other donors' samples. Here the sequenced sample was whole blood, taken in connection with sensitization to the hapten diphenylcyclopropenone (DPC). DNA sequence: TGTGCCAGCAGCTTACGGCCAGAGGAAAGATACAATGAGCAGTTCTTC. Translation gives CASSLRPEERYNEQFF.